This entry lists 5 T cell receptor beta chains sequenced from one sample in a study of OX40 agonist ivuxolimab in advanced cancers. Generated by immunoSEQ multiplex PCR, the TCRdb table keeps only in-frame clones and is missing some. This sample has about 40,000 clones, with more than 75% found just once. This material consisted of CD4+ or CD8+ T cells sorted from blood, taken in a trial of the OX40 agonist ivuxolimab. The receptors originated from an adult with an advanced solid tumor such as melanoma, head and neck, liver or kidney cancer.

This clone has only a few counts. In DNA form, the CDR3 reads TGTGCCAGCAGTGACTCTGGCGGGGGGATCTACAATGAGCAGTTCTTC. Translating it yields CASSDSGGGIYNEQFF. V gene TRBV6-4 combines with J gene TRBJ2-1; 8 nucleotides align to TRBD2. V was clipped by 0 bases and J by 3 bases; unmatched bases: 4. Germline V gene lookup returns CDR1 MRHNA and CDR2 SNTAGT. CDR3 length: 16 residues.

The chain couples TRBV13 to TRBJ1-5; the D is unclear. The germline V and J ends were trimmed by 5 bases and 4 bases, with 12 bases remaining between them. Germline loops: CDR1 PRHDT, CDR2 FYEKMQ (reference sequence). CDR3 length: 14 amino acids. The CDR3 loop reads CASSLRGSNQPQHF. CDR3 nucleotide sequence: TGTGCCAGCAGCCTCCGGGGAAGTAATCAGCCCCAGCATTTT. Full variable domain (remainder filled in from reference TRBV13 and TRBJ1-5): AAGVIQSPRHLIKEKRETATLKCYPIPRHDTVYWYQQGPGQDPQFLISFYEKMQSDKGSIPDRFSAQQFSDYHSELNMSSLELGDSALYFCASSLRGSNQPQHFGDGTRLSIL.

Of note for this clone: Other DNA sequences from this sample encode an identical CDR3 as well. The J gene is TRBJ1-2, the V gene TRBV4-3, with D possibly TRBD1 on 5 matching bases. This CDR3 has 16 amino acids. Germline V gives CDR1 LGHNA, CDR2 YSLEER. Trimming cost V 0 bases and J 2 bases, with 13 bases left between them. The CDR3 is CASSQDRGGANYGYTF. For the CDR3, the DNA is TGCGCCAGCAGCCAAGATCGGGGTGGGGCCAACTATGGCTACACCTTC.

The rearrangement joins TRBV14 to TRBJ2-1; 7 nucleotides line up with TRBD2. The trim removed 0 bases at V and 0 bases at J, leaving 11 bases unmatched. The CDR3 contains 19 residues. CDR1 is SGHDN and CDR2 is FVKESK in the germline V gene. Here the CDR3 reads CASSQDLGAGVSSYNEQFF. CDR3 sequence (DNA): TGTGCCAGCAGCCAAGATCTCGGGGCGGGGGTTTCCTCCTACAATGAGCAGTTCTTC.

This clone was counted only a few times. The DNA of the CDR3 is TGTGCCAGCAGTGGACTAGCGGGAGGCACAGATACGCAGTATTTT. Translated, it gives CASSGLAGGTDTQYF. The chain uses TRBV6-4 and TRBJ2-3; 12 bases agree with TRBD2. The CDR3 is 15 amino acids. Germline trimming cut 4 bases from V and 1 base from J; bases unmatched to any gene: 0. Germline assignment: CDR1 MRHNA and CDR2 SNTAGT.